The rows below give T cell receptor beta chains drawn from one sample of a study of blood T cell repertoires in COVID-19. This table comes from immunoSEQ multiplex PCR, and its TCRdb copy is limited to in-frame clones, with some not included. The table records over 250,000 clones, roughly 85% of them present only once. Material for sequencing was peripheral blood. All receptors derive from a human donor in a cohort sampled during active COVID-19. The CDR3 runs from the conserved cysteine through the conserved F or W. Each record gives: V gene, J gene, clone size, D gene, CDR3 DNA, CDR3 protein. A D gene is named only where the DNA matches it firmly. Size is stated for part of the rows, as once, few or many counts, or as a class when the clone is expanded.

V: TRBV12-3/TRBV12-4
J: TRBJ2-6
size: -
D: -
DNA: TGTGCCAGCAGTTTTAGCCTCAACGTCCTGACTTTC
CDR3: CASSFSLNVLTF

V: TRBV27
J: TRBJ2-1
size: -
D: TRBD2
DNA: TGTGCCAGCAGTTTAGCGGGAGGGGGGTATGAGCAGTTCTTC
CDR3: CASSLAGGGYEQFF

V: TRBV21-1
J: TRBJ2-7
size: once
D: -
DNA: TGTGCCAGCAGCTTCGACAGGGGAGTCCCCTACGAGCAGTACTTC
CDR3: CASSFDRGVPYEQYF

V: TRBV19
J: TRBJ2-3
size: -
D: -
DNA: TGTGCCAGTGCGAGGCGGTTCACAGATACGCAGTATTTT
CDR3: CASARRFTDTQYF

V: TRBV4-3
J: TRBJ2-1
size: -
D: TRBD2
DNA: TGCGCCAGCAGCTCCCATCCGACTAGCCTTCAAACAAATGAGCAGTTCTTC
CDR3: CASSSHPTSLQTNEQFF

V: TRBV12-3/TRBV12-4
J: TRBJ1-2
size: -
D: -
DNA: TGTGCCAGCAGTTTACCCAATTCGGTAGGCTACACCTTC
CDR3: CASSLPNSVGYTF

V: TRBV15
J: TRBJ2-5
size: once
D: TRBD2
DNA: TGTGCCACCAGCAGAGGGGGCGGGAGAGGGGAGACCCAGTACTTC
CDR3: CATSRGGGRGETQYF

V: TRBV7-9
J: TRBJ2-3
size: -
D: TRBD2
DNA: TGTGCCAGCAGCTTAGTAAAAGCGGGAGGAGATACGCAGTATTTT
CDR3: CASSLVKAGGDTQYF

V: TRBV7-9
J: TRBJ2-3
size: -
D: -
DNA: TGTGCCAGCAGTCCACGGGGGGCGGGAGCAGATACGCAGTATTTT
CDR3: CASSPRGAGADTQYF

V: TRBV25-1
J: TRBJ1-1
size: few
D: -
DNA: TGTGCCAGCAGTGAATTTGGACAGAGGAACACTGAAGCTTTCTTT
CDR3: CASSEFGQRNTEAFF